The present entry profiles one T cell receptor beta chain with its context. Its antigen is unidentified. From RNA transcripts, TCR beta CDR3 regions were amplified. The HTBI primer set was used in a first-round RT-PCR of the TCR CDR3. TCRdb redid the calling of the multiplex PCR reads with MiXCR, one entry per CDR3 protein. The table includes 350,000 to 450,000 distinct CDR3 sequences, 17% detected once. The CDR3 is 12 residues long. Between the trimmed V and J ends, which lost 3 bases and 3 bases, there was a span of 6 bases. The data derive from a study of T cells in Graves' hyperthyroidism and ophthalmopathy. Findings and limits, study-wide: Onset of ophthalmopathy came a median roughly 6.9 months after the model predicted it.

This clonotype was sampled from a woman in her twenties or thirties with Graves' hyperthyroidism that later progressed to Graves' ophthalmopathy. The source material was blood. The rearrangement joins TRBV12-3 or TRBV12-4 to TRBJ2-7; D is ambiguous. CDR3 region: CASSFQSYEQYF. CDR3 in DNA: TGTGCCAGCAGTTTTCAAAGCTACGAGCAGTACTTC.